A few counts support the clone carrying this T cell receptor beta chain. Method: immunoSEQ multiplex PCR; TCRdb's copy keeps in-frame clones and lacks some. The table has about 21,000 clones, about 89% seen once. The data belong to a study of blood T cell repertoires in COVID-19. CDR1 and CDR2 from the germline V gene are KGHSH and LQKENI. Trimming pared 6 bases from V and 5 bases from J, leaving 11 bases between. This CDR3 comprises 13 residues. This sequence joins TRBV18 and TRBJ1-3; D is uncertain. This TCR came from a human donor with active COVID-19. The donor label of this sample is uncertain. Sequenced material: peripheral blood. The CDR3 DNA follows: TGTGCCAGCTCTGAGGAATACCGAAACACCATATATTTT. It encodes CASSEEYRNTIYF.